This note documents a single T cell receptor (beta chain) sequence. As yet, its antigen is unknown. This sample is part of a study of cytomegalovirus exposure and HLA in healthy donors. Study-wide findings and caveats: Clonal expansion was found to be greater in HLA-associated TCR beta chains than in equally common others in a later analysis.

The CDR3 sequence is 14 residues long. In germline, CDR1 is MDHEN, CDR2 SYDVKM. With 4 bases clipped from V and 3 bases from J, the junction kept 2 bases outside the gene matches. The PCR employed 60 Vbeta primers together with 13 Jbeta primers. Produced via immunoSEQ multiplex PCR; TCRdb's table is partial and in-frame only. Of 75,000 to 90,000 clones listed, about three quarters are singletons. The chain joins TRBV28 to TRBJ2-7; 11 bases agree with TRBD1. The source material was PBMCs. The TCR originated in a man aged 40-49 years in good health and CMV-seronegative. The CDR3 reads CASSWTGGSYEQYF. CDR3 in DNA: TGTGCCAGCAGTTGGACAGGGGGCAGCTACGAGCAGTACTTC. The full variable domain, with the rest looked up from reference TRBV28 and TRBJ2-7, is DVKVTQSSRYLVKRTGEKVFLECVQDMDHENMFWYRQDPGLGLRLIYFSYDVKMKEKGDIPEGYSVSREKKERFSLILESASTNQTSMYLCASSWTGGSYEQYFGPGTRLTVT.